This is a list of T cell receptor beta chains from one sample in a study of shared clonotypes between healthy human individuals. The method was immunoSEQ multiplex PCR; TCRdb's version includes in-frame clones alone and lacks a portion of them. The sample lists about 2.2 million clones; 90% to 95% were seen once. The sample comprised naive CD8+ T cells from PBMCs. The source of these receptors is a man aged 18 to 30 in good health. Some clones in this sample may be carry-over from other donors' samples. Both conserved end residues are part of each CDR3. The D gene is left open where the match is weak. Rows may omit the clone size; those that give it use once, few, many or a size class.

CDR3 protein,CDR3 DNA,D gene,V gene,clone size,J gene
CASTSTLGPGAYGYTF,TGTGCCAGTACCTCCACCCTCGGCCCCGGCGCCTATGGCTACACCTTC,.,TRBV19,.,TRBJ1-2
CASSLPRQGHYGYTF,TGTGCCAGTAGCCTGCCCAGGCAGGGCCACTATGGCTACACCTTC,.,TRBV19,.,TRBJ1-2
CASSYRDQHGGNEQFF,TGTGCCAGCAGCTACCGGGACCAACATGGCGGAAATGAGCAGTTCTTC,.,TRBV11-2,.,TRBJ2-1
CASSFLSSYEQYF,TGTGCCAGCAGTTTCCTCAGCTCCTACGAGCAGTACTTC,.,TRBV27,.,TRBJ2-7
CASSITPGVGADTQYF,TGTGCCAGCAGTATAACCCCTGGCGTGGGGGCAGATACGCAGTATTTT,.,TRBV28,once,TRBJ2-3
CASSLYAAYEQYF,TGTGCCAGCAGTTTATACGCGGCCTACGAGCAGTACTTC,.,TRBV27,.,TRBJ2-7
CASSSSSGEVGYEQYF,TGTGCCAGCAGTTCGAGTTCAGGGGAGGTGGGTTACGAGCAGTACTTC,.,TRBV27,.,TRBJ2-7
CASSPAGSYEQYF,TGTGCCAGCAGTCCCGCGGGATCCTACGAGCAGTACTTC,.,TRBV28,.,TRBJ2-7
CASSQDPSRGGTEAFF,TGCGCCAGCAGCCAAGATCCATCCAGGGGTGGGACTGAAGCTTTCTTT,.,TRBV4-3,.,TRBJ1-1
CASRLLGISYEQYF,TGTGCCAGCAGGTTATTAGGGATCTCCTACGAGCAGTACTTC,.,TRBV28,.,TRBJ2-7
CASREPRLEYGYTF,TGTGCCAGCAGGGAACCCCGGCTAGAGTATGGCTACACCTTC,.,TRBV2,few,TRBJ1-2
CASSPGLAGAYEQYF,TGCGCCAGCAGCCCCGGACTAGCGGGTGCCTACGAGCAGTACTTC,TRBD2,TRBV4-1,.,TRBJ2-7
CASSAPGAYEQYF,TGTGCCAGCAGCGCGCCAGGGGCCTACGAGCAGTACTTC,.,TRBV9,.,TRBJ2-7
CASSTLGGYGNTIYF,TGTGCCAGCAGTACGCTAGGGGGTTACGGAAACACCATATATTTT,.,TRBV28,.,TRBJ1-3
CASSSGVGLRSYEQYF,TGTGCCAGCAGCAGTGGGGTGGGCCTCCGATCCTACGAGCAGTACTTC,.,TRBV7-9,.,TRBJ2-7
CASSPMIAYEQYF,TGTGCCAGCAGCCCCATGATCGCCTACGAGCAGTACTTC,.,TRBV13,.,TRBJ2-7
CAISDFGSMREGLGETQYF,TGTGCCATCAGTGATTTTGGGTCTATGCGGGAGGGCCTAGGGGAGACCCAGTACTTC,TRBD2,TRBV10-3,.,TRBJ2-5
CASSLGPGMNTEAFF,TGTGCCAGCAGCTTGGGGCCAGGGATGAACACTGAAGCTTTCTTT,.,TRBV7-9,.,TRBJ1-1
CASSIYSGRAGEQFF,TGTGCCAGTAGTATATACAGCGGGAGGGCCGGTGAGCAGTTCTTC,TRBD2,TRBV19,.,TRBJ2-1
CASSFGTSGSYEQYF,TGTGCCAGCAGTTTCGGGACTAGCGGCTCCTACGAGCAGTACTTC,TRBD2,TRBV27,.,TRBJ2-7
CSVARTGRNYEQYF,TGCAGCGTTGCTCGGACAGGGAGAAACTACGAGCAGTACTTC,TRBD1,TRBV29-1,.,TRBJ2-7
CASSLAGEGVDNEQFF,TGCGCCAGCAGCCTAGCGGGAGAGGGCGTAGACAATGAGCAGTTCTTC,TRBD2,TRBV4-3,.,TRBJ2-1
CASSEFPEAFF,TGTGCCAGCAGTGAATTCCCTGAAGCTTTCTTT,.,TRBV2,few,TRBJ1-1
CASSIAPPSGFGTEAFF,TGTGCCAGTAGTATAGCTCCCCCGTCAGGGTTCGGCACTGAAGCTTTCTTT,.,TRBV19,.,TRBJ1-1
CATSRDLSGSYEQFF,TGTGCCACCAGCAGAGATCTGAGCGGGTCGTATGAGCAGTTCTTC,.,TRBV15,.,TRBJ2-1
CASSRDFSSGNTIYF,TGTGCCAGCAGCCGGGACTTCAGCTCTGGAAACACCATATATTTT,.,TRBV6-5,.,TRBJ1-3
CASSENFGRGGEAFF,TGTGCCAGCAGTGAAAATTTCGGGCGAGGTGGCGAAGCTTTCTTT,.,TRBV6-1,.,TRBJ1-1
CASSESGATYEQYF,TGTGCCAGCAGCGAGAGCGGGGCCACCTACGAGCAGTACTTC,TRBD2,TRBV7-9,.,TRBJ2-7
CASSLGGLAGVFYEQYF,TGTGCCAGCAGCTTAGGGGGACTAGCGGGAGTTTTCTACGAGCAGTACTTC,TRBD2,TRBV7-8,.,TRBJ2-7
CATRQGASYEQYF,TGTGCCACCAGACAGGGGGCCTCCTACGAGCAGTACTTC,TRBD1,TRBV5-8,.,TRBJ2-7
CASSFVGPSPYEQYF,TGTGCCAGCAGTTTCGTTGGACCGAGTCCCTACGAGCAGTACTTC,.,TRBV27,.,TRBJ2-7
CASRRGTGGFQPQHF,TGTGCCAGCAGGCGCGGGACAGGGGGATTTCAGCCCCAGCATTTT,TRBD1,TRBV27,.,TRBJ1-5
CASSSEDRGISYEQYF,TGTGCCAGCAGCTCCGAGGACAGGGGAATCTCCTACGAGCAGTACTTC,TRBD1,TRBV5-4,.,TRBJ2-7
CASSVYERTYEQYF,TGTGCCAGTAGTGTATATGAGCGGACCTACGAGCAGTACTTC,.,TRBV19,.,TRBJ2-7
CASSHPGGQPRGYTF,TGTGCCAGCAGCCACCCCGGAGGACAGCCTCGTGGCTACACCTTC,.,TRBV7-9,.,TRBJ1-2
CASSYLASGLQETQYF,TGTGCCAGCAGTTACCTGGCTAGCGGGTTACAAGAGACCCAGTACTTC,TRBD2,TRBV6-5,.,TRBJ2-5
CASTDGQGANTGELFF,TGTGCCAGCACTGATGGACAGGGGGCGAACACCGGGGAGCTGTTTTTT,TRBD1,TRBV7-8,.,TRBJ2-2
CATILAGGNNEQFF,TGTGCCACCATCTTAGCGGGAGGTAACAATGAGCAGTTCTTC,TRBD2,TRBV15,.,TRBJ2-1
CASSWSTGPQNTIYF,TGTGCCAGCAGCTGGTCGACAGGGCCGCAAAACACCATATATTTT,TRBD1,TRBV5-8,.,TRBJ1-3
CASSQTAGSTDTQYF,TGCGCCAGCAGCCAAACGGCGGGAAGCACAGATACGCAGTATTTT,.,TRBV4-1,.,TRBJ2-3
CASSVTGVGHTEAFF,TGTGCCAGCAGCGTAACGGGGGTTGGTCACACTGAAGCTTTCTTT,.,TRBV9,.,TRBJ1-1
CASSGMRADTQYF,TGTGCCAGCAGCGGGATGAGGGCGGATACGCAGTATTTT,.,TRBV7-9,.,TRBJ2-3
CASSFGLFGQYF,TGTGCCAGCAGCTTCGGACTTTTTGGGCAGTACTTC,.,TRBV13,.,TRBJ2-7
CASSLLATEAFF,TGTGCCAGCAGCTTGCTGGCCACTGAAGCTTTCTTT,.,TRBV5-8,.,TRBJ1-1
CASSSAGTGLRETQYF,TGTGCCAGCAGCTCAGCGGGGACAGGGCTGAGGGAGACCCAGTACTTC,TRBD1,TRBV7-9,.,TRBJ2-5
CASSIQGSGTYEQYF,TGTGCCAGCTCAATACAGGGTTCCGGGACCTACGAGCAGTACTTC,.,TRBV18,.,TRBJ2-7
CASSVSGGPSYEQYF,TGTGCCAGCAGCGTATCAGGGGGACCCTCCTACGAGCAGTACTTC,TRBD1,TRBV9,once,TRBJ2-7
CASSLMYGTVNNEKLFF,TGCGCCAGCAGCCTGATGTATGGGACAGTAAATAATGAAAAACTGTTTTTT,TRBD1,TRBV4-3,.,TRBJ1-4
CASSLRGGHQPQHF,TGTGCCAGCAGCCTCAGGGGAGGCCATCAGCCCCAGCATTTT,.,TRBV28,once,TRBJ1-5
CASGLWNTEAFF,TGTGCTAGTGGTTTATGGAACACTGAAGCTTTCTTT,.,TRBV12-5,.,TRBJ1-1
CASSPDRDTEAFF,TGTGCCAGCAGCCCGGACAGGGACACTGAAGCTTTCTTT,TRBD1,TRBV28,.,TRBJ1-1
CAISDPWTGDGANVLTF,TGTGCCATCAGTGACCCTTGGACAGGGGATGGGGCCAACGTCCTGACTTTC,TRBD1,TRBV10-3,.,TRBJ2-6
CASNKVGVPEAFF,TGCGCCAGCAATAAAGTGGGGGTCCCTGAAGCTTTCTTT,.,TRBV10-1,.,TRBJ1-1
CASRGLAGGSYEQYF,TGCGCCAGCCGCGGACTAGCGGGAGGATCGTACGAGCAGTACTTC,TRBD2,TRBV5-1,once,TRBJ2-7